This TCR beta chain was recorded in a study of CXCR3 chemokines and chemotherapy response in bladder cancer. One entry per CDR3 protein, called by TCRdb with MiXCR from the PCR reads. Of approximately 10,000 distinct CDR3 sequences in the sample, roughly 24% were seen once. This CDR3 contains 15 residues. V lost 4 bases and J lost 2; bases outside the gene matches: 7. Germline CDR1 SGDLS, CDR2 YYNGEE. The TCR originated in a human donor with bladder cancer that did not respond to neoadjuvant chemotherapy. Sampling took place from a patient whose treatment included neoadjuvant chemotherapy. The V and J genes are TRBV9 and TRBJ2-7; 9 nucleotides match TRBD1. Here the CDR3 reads CASSIGQGTTYEQYF. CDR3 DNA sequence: TGTGCCAGCAGCATCGGACAGGGGACCACCTACGAGCAGTACTTC.